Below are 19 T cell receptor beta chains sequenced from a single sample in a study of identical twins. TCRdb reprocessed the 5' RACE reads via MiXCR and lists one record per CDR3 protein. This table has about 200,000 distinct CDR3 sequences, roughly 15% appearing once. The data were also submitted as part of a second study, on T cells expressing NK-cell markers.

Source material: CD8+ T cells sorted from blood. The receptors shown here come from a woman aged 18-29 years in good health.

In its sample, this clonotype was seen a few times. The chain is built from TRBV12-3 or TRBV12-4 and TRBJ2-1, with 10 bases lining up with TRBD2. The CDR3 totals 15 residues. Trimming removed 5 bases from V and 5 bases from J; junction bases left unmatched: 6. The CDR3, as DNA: TGTGCCAGCAGTCAAAAAGCGGGAGGGAACAATGAGCAGTTCTTC. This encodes CASSQKAGGNNEQFF.

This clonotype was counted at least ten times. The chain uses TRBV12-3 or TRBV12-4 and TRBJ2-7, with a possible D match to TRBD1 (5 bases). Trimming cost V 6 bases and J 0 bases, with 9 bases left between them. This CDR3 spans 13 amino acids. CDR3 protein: CASRFDSSYEQYF. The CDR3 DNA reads TGTGCCAGCAGGTTCGACAGCTCCTACGAGCAGTACTTC.

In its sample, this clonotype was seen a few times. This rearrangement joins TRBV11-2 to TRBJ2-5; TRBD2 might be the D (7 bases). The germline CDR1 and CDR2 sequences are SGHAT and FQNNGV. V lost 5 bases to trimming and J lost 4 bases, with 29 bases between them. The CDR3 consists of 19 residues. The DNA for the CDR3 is TGTGCCAGCAGCCCCCGTTTCCCCCTAGGAGGGGGGGGGCGAGAGACCCAGTACTTC. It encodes CASSPRFPLGGGGRETQYF.

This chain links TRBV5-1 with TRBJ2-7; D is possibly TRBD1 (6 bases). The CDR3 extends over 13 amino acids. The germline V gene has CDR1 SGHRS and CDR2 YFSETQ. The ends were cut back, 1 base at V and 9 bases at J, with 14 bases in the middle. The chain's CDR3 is CASSLWDTPGQYF. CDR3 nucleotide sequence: TGCGCCAGCAGCTTGTGGGACACACCGGGGCAGTACTTC.

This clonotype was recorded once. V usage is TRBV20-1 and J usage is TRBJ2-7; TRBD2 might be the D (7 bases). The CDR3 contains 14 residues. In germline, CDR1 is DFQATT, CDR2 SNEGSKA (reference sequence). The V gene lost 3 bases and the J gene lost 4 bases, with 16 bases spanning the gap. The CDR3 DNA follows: TGCAGTGCTAGGTTCTGGGGGGGGCCGTACGAGCAGTACTTC. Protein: CSARFWGGPYEQYF.

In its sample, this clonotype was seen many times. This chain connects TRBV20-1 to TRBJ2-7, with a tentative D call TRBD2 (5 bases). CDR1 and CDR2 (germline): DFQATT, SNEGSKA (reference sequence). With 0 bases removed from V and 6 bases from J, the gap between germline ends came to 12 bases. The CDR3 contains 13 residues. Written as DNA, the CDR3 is TGCAGTGCTAGAGATCTGTCCCGGGGCGAGCAGTACTTC. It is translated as CSARDLSRGEQYF.

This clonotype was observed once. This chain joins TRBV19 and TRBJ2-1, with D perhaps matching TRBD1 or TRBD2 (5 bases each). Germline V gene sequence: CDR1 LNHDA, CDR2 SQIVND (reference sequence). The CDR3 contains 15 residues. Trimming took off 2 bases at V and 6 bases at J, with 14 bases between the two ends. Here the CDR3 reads CASSISLGVGNEQFF. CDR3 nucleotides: TGTGCCAGTAGTATATCTTTGGGGGTCGGCAATGAGCAGTTCTTC.

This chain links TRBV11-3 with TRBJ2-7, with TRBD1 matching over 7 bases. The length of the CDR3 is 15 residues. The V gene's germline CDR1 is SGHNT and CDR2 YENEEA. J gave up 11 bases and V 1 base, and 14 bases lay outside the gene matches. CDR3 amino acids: CASSLGSGGPYGKYF. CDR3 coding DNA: TGTGCCAGCAGCTTAGGGTCAGGGGGACCTTACGGAAAGTACTTC.

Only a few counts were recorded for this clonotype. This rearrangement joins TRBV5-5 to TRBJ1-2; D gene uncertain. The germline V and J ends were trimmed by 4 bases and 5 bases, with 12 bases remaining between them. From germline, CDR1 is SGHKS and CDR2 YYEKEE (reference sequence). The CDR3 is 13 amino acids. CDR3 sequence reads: CASSAQSGYGYTF. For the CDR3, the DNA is TGTGCCAGCAGCGCCCAGTCTGGGTATGGCTACACCTTC.

The CDR3 here is CASSHGGRAEAFF. CDR3 nucleotides: TGCGCCAGCAGCCACGGCGGCAGGGCTGAAGCTTTCTTT. This chain connects TRBV4-1 to TRBJ1-1, with D maybe TRBD1 (5 bases). The ends were cut back, 3 bases at V and 6 bases at J, with 11 bases in the middle. The germline V gene encodes CDR1 MGHRA and CDR2 YSYEKL. The length of the CDR3 is 13 residues.

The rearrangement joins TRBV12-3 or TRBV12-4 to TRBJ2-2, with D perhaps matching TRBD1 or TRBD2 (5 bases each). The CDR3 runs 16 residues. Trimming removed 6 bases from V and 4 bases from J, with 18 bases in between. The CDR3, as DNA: TGTGCCAGCAGCCGCCCCTCCCGGGGCGGCACCGGGGAGCTGTTTTTT. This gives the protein CASSRPSRGGTGELFF.

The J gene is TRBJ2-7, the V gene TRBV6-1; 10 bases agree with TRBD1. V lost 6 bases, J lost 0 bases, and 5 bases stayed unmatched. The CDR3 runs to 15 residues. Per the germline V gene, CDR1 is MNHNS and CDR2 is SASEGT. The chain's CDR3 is CASREWTGGSYEQYF. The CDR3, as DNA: TGTGCCAGCAGAGAATGGACAGGGGGCTCCTACGAGCAGTACTTC.

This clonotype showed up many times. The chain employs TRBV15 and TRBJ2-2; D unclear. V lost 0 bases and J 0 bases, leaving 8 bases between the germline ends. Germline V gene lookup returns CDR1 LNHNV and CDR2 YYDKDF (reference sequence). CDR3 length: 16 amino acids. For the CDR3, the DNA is TGTGCCACCAGCAGAGATCGTGAGACGAACACCGGGGAGCTGTTTTTT. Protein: CATSRDRETNTGELFF.

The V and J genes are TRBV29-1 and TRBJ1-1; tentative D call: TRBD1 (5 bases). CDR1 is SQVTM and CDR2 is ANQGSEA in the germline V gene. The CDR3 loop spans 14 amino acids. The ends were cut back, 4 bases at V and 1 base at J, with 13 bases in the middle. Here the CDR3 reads CSVGSGTSNTEAFF. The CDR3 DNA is TGCAGCGTTGGGTCGGGGACCTCGAACACTGAAGCTTTCTTT.

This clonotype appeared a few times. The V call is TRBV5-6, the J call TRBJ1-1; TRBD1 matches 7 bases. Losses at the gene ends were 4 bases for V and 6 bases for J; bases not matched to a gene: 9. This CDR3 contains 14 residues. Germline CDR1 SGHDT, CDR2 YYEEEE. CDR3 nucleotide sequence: TGTGCCAGCAGCACCGCGACAGGGATCTCTGAAGCTTTCTTT. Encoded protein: CASSTATGISEAFF.

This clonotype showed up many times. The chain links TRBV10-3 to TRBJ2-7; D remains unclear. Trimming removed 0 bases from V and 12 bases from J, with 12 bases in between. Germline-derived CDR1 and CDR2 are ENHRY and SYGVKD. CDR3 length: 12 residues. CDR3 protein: CAISESLDVVYF. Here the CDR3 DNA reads TGTGCCATCAGTGAGTCGTTAGACGTGGTGTACTTC.

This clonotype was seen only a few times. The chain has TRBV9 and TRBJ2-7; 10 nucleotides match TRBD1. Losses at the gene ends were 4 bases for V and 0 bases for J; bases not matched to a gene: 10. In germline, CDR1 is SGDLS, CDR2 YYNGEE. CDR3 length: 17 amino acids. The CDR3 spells CASSSTDRGSLSYEQYF. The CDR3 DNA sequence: TGTGCCAGCAGCTCTACGGACAGGGGGTCGCTCTCCTACGAGCAGTACTTC.

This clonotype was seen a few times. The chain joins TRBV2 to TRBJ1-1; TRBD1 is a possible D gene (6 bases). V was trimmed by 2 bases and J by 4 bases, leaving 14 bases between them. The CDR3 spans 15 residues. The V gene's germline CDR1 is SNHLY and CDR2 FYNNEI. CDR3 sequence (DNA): TGTGCCAGCAGTGAAAGCTCAGGGGTGGCCACTGAAGCTTTCTTT. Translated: CASSESSGVATEAFF.

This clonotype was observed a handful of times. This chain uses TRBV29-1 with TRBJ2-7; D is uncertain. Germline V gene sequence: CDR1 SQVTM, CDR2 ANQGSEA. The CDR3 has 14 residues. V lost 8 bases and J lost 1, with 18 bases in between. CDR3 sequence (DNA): TGCAGCACCCGTGGGCAGGTATCTTCCTACGAGCAGTACTTC. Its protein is CSTRGQVSSYEQYF.